This entry concerns a single T cell receptor beta chain. The sample comes from a study of CD8 T cells in acute hepatitis C reinfection. Time point given: naive CD8 control sorted from an acute-time-point sample. Dead cells were excluded, and live cells stained for CD3, CD8 and CD45RO. The method was immunoSEQ multiplex PCR; TCRdb's version includes in-frame clones alone and lacks a portion of them. The sample lists over 35,000 clones, more than 75% seen once, with less than 0.6% in the top ten. The sequence was obtained from a man aged 30 to 39 with chronic hepatitis C. The sample taken for sequencing was naive CD8+ T cells from PBMCs.

For the CDR3, the DNA is TGTGCCAGCAGTGACAATGGGGGGGGGCCCCAGTACTTC. Its protein product is CASSDNGGGPQYF. The V call is TRBV6-4, the J call TRBJ2-5; maybe TRBD2 (7 bases). The germline gives CDR1 MRHNA, CDR2 SNTAGT. The CDR3 totals 13 residues. Trimming left V 2 bases short and J 9 bases short, with 13 bases between.